Each of the 29 T cell receptor beta chains below was sequenced from the same sample in a study of T cells in Graves' hyperthyroidism and ophthalmopathy. What was amplified from RNA transcripts were TCR beta CDR3 regions. With the HTBI primer set, the TCR CDR3 went through a first round of RT-PCR. TCRdb used MiXCR to reprocess the multiplex PCR reads, holding one entry per CDR3 protein. The sample holds hundreds of thousands of distinct CDR3 sequences, approximately 14% seen once. The sequencing sample was made of blood. These receptors came from a man aged 18-30 years with Graves' ophthalmopathy.

This clonotype was recorded at least ten times. The V gene is TRBV24-1, the J gene TRBJ2-5, with 7 bases aligning to TRBD1. Germline-derived CDR1 and CDR2 are KGHDR and SFDVKD. This CDR3 spans 16 amino acids. With 4 bases clipped from V and 1 base from J, the junction kept 8 bases outside the gene matches. The CDR3 nucleotides read TGTGCCACCAGTGAACCACAGGGGAACGGCCAAGAGACCCAGTACTTC. Its protein is CATSEPQGNGQETQYF.

At least ten counts were recorded for this clonotype. V is TRBV20-1 and J is TRBJ1-1; D is uncertain. V dropped 6 bases and J dropped 2 bases, with 7 bases sitting between them. The CDR3 covers 11 residues. CDR1 and CDR2 (germline): DFQATT, SNEGSKA (reference sequence). The CDR3 DNA reads as TGCAGTGCCAATGACAACACTGAAGCTTTCTTT. Translated: CSANDNTEAFF.

This clonotype was seen more than once but under ten times. A much larger clonotype is one base distant, so this may be a read error. The chain combines TRBV10-3 with TRBJ2-5, with D perhaps given as TRBD1 or TRBD2 (5 bases each). Germline V gives CDR1 ENHRY, CDR2 SYGVKD. The CDR3 has 14 amino acids. CDR3 nucleotides: TGTGCCATCAGTGCCCAGGGACGGAGAGAGACCCAGTGCTTC. Residues: CAISAQGRRETQCF.

This clonotype was found a few times. J is TRBJ2-7 and V is TRBV6-1; TRBD2 matches at 9 bases. In germline, CDR1 is MNHNS, CDR2 SASEGT. J was trimmed by 2 bases and V by 5 bases; bases with no gene match: 10. This CDR3 is 16 amino acids long. The CDR3 region is CASSLGVAGATYEQYF. The CDR3 coding sequence is TGTGCCAGCAGTCTCGGCGTAGCGGGGGCAACCTACGAGCAGTACTTC.

This clonotype was seen many times. This rearrangement joins TRBV4-1 to TRBJ1-4; D remains ambiguous. V lost 6 bases and J 2 bases, leaving 10 bases between the germline ends. The CDR3 contains 14 residues. Germline V gene sequence: CDR1 MGHRA, CDR2 YSYEKL. The CDR3 region is CASSPTVTNEKLFF. The CDR3 DNA reads TGCGCCAGCAGTCCTACGGTGACTAATGAAAAACTGTTTTTT.

This clonotype was recorded many times. The chain uses TRBV12-3 or TRBV12-4 and TRBJ1-6; 9 bases line up with TRBD1. Trimming took 8 bases from V and 7 from J; bases not matched to a gene: 3. This CDR3 region has 13 residues. The CDR3 reads CASGDRGNSPLHF. Here the CDR3 DNA reads TGTGCCAGCGGAGACAGGGGGAATTCACCCCTCCACTTT.

J is TRBJ2-7 and V is TRBV6-1; 8 nucleotides align to TRBD2. CDR1 is MNHNS and CDR2 is SASEGT in the germline V gene. This CDR3 spans 16 amino acids. V dropped 3 bases and J dropped 4; count of bases not matched to a gene: 11. The CDR3 DNA reads as TGTGCCAGCAGTGAGAATCCCCGGGGGGGGACTTACGAGCAGTACTTC. Translated: CASSENPRGGTYEQYF.

This clonotype was recorded at least ten times. This chain joins TRBV30 and TRBJ2-7; 7 bases are shared with TRBD1. Trimming took 3 bases from V and 2 from J; bases not matched to a gene: 7. The CDR3 has 14 amino acids. Germline V gene lookup returns CDR1 GTSNPN and CDR2 SVGIG (reference sequence). The DNA of the CDR3 is TGTGCCTGGAGGCCGGGACAGATCACCTACGAGCAGTACTTC. It codes for CAWRPGQITYEQYF.

This clonotype was observed many times. The V and J genes are TRBV3-1 and TRBJ1-4; 8 positions match TRBD1. J was trimmed by 7 bases and V by 3 bases; bases with no gene match: 1. Germline V lookup: CDR1 LGHDT, CDR2 YNNKEL (reference sequence). CDR3 length equals 13 residues. CDR3 DNA sequence: TGTGCCAGCAGCCACGGACAGGGTGAAAAACTGTTTTTT. It specifies CASSHGQGEKLFF.

The chain recombines TRBV5-1 with TRBJ2-1; 10 bases agree with TRBD2. V gave up 6 bases and J gave up 1 base; unmatched junction bases: 4. The CDR3 is 15 amino acids. Germline loops: CDR1 SGHRS, CDR2 YFSETQ. CDR3 amino acids: CASIELAGSYNEQFF. The CDR3 DNA reads TGCGCCAGCATAGAACTAGCGGGATCCTACAATGAGCAGTTCTTC.

This clonotype was counted ten times or more. A single base separates this from a much larger clone, so it may be a read error. The CDR3 protein is CTSSLGAERGTDTQYF. The CDR3 nucleotides read TGTACCAGCAGCTTAGGGGCGGAGCGGGGCACAGATACGCAGTATTTT. The chain couples TRBV11-2 to TRBJ2-3; possibly TRBD2 for D (6 bases). The CDR3 loop spans 16 amino acids. Per germline, CDR1 SGHAT and CDR2 FQNNGV.

The chain is built from TRBV5-1 and TRBJ2-1; 11 nucleotides align to TRBD2. Germline V gives CDR1 SGHRS, CDR2 YFSETQ. CDR3 length: 16 residues. The J segment lost 6 bases and the V segment lost 6 bases, leaving 11 bases of the junction unmatched. CDR3 sequence (DNA): TGCGCCAGCATCCTAGCGGGAGGAGCACTGGGCAATGAGCAGTTCTTC. It translates to CASILAGGALGNEQFF.

Ten or more counts support this clonotype. The rearrangement uses TRBV24-1 and TRBJ2-1, with D possibly being TRBD1 (7 bases). The CDR3 sequence is 12 residues long. CDR1 and CDR2 (germline): KGHDR, SFDVKD. V was pared by 10 bases and J by 11 bases, with 17 bases between. The CDR3, as DNA: TGTGCCACGTCTGGAGCAGGGGGGCAGCAGTTCTTC. Translation: CATSGAGGQQFF.

Many counts were recorded for this clonotype. The J gene is TRBJ2-2, the V gene TRBV7-6; tentative D call: TRBD2 (5 bases). Trimming took off 3 bases at V and 2 bases at J, with 10 bases between the two ends. The CDR3 is 15 amino acids. Germline CDR1 SGHVS, CDR2 FNYEAQ. CDR3 region: CASSFGGLNTGELFF. The CDR3 DNA reads TGTGCCAGCAGCTTTGGTGGACTTAACACCGGGGAGCTGTTTTTT.

At least ten counts were recorded for this clonotype. J is TRBJ2-4 and V is TRBV11-1, with D uncertain. The germline CDR1 and CDR2 sequences are SGHAT and FQDESV (reference sequence). V was clipped by 1 base and J by 5 bases, with 3 bases between them. CDR3 length equals 12 residues. In DNA, the CDR3 is TGTGCCAGCAGCTTAGGAGAAAACATTCAGTACTTC. The encoded protein is CASSLGENIQYF. Drawing the rest from reference TRBV11-1 and TRBJ2-4, the complete variable domain is EAEVAQSPRYKITEKSQAVAFWCDPISGHATLYWYRQILGQGPELLVQFQDESVVDDSQLPKDRFSAERLKGVDSTLKIQPAELGDSAMYLCASSLGENIQYFGAGTRLSVL.

Ten or more counts support this clonotype. This chain connects TRBV30 to TRBJ2-4, with D possibly being TRBD2 (5 bases). CDR3 length equals 16 residues. CDR1 is GTSNPN and CDR2 is SVGIG in the germline V gene (reference sequence). The V end lost 0 bases, the J end lost 6 bases, and 18 bases lay between the germline ends. CDR3 DNA sequence: TGTGCCTGGAGTGTAGGAGGCAGAACCCACATAAACATTCAGTACTTC. Its protein product is CAWSVGGRTHINIQYF.

The genes are TRBV12-3 or TRBV12-4 and TRBJ2-1; 7 positions match TRBD2. The CDR3 is 15 residues long. J gave up 4 bases and V 5 bases, and 8 bases lay outside the gene matches. The CDR3 nucleotides read TGTGCCAGCAGTACCTGGGACTACCGATACAATGAGCAGTTCTTC. This encodes CASSTWDYRYNEQFF.

This rearrangement joins TRBV6-6 to TRBJ2-3; D gene uncertain. Trimming removed 0 bases at V and 2 bases at J, with 6 bases between. This CDR3 region has 14 residues. Germline CDR1 is MNHNY and CDR2 is SVGAGI (reference sequence). CDR3: CASSYSRNTDTQYF. In nucleotides, the CDR3 is TGTGCCAGCAGTTACTCCAGGAACACAGATACGCAGTATTTT.

The chain couples TRBV5-5 to TRBJ1-5; tentatively, D is TRBD1 (5 bases). Germline CDR1 is SGHKS and CDR2 is YYEKEE (reference sequence). The CDR3 has 16 amino acids. V was cut by 2 bases and J by 2 bases, with 14 bases left in between. The DNA of the CDR3 is TGTGCCAGCAGCTTAGAGGACACCTGGGGCAATCAGCCCCAGCATTTT. Amino acid sequence: CASSLEDTWGNQPQHF.

The gene calls are TRBV9 and TRBJ2-5; 10 nucleotides match TRBD2. Germline loops: CDR1 SGDLS, CDR2 YYNGEE. The ends lost 0 bases at V and 3 bases at J; junction bases unmatched: 20. The CDR3 consists of 21 residues. CDR3 sequence: CASSVVLTSGREPSVEETQYF. In nucleotides, the CDR3 is TGTGCCAGCAGCGTAGTCCTCACGAGCGGGAGGGAACCAAGCGTTGAAGAGACCCAGTACTTC. Based on the CDR3 plus reference TRBV9 and TRBJ2-5, the full variable domain is DSGVTQTPKHLITATGQRVTLRCSPRSGDLSVYWYQQSLDQGLQFLIQYYNGEERAKGNILERFSAQQFPDLHSELNLSSLELGDSALYFCASSVVLTSGREPSVEETQYFGPGTRLLVL.

V is TRBV7-9 and J is TRBJ2-5; TRBD1 might be the D (7 bases). This CDR3 region has 15 residues. Germline values: CDR1 SEHNR, CDR2 FQNEAQ (reference sequence). V shed 4 bases and J shed 3 bases, with 15 bases lying between them. The CDR3 region is CASSSDREAEETQYF. Here the CDR3 DNA reads TGTGCCAGCAGCTCAGACAGGGAGGCTGAAGAGACCCAGTACTTC.

At least ten counts were recorded for this clonotype. The chain has TRBV5-1 and TRBJ2-5; TRBD2 matches 11 bases. This CDR3 spans 14 amino acids. The germline V gene encodes CDR1 SGHRS and CDR2 YFSETQ. Trimming removed 4 bases from V and 3 bases from J; junction bases left unmatched: 2. The CDR3 nucleotides read TGCGCCAGCAGCCAGGGACTAGCGGAAGAGACCCAGTACTTC. Translating gives CASSQGLAEETQYF.

The chain couples TRBV20-1 to TRBJ1-4; unclear D gene. V lost 3 bases and J lost 4, with 12 bases in between. The CDR3 has 14 amino acids. In germline, CDR1 is DFQATT, CDR2 SNEGSKA (reference sequence). CDR3 amino acids: CSASQDPYNEKLFF. For the CDR3, the DNA is TGCAGTGCTAGCCAGGACCCTTATAATGAAAAACTGTTTTTT.

This clonotype was recorded at least ten times. V and J are TRBV11-3 and TRBJ2-1; D call uncertain. The CDR3 consists of 11 residues. From germline, CDR1 is SGHNT and CDR2 YENEEA. The V end was cut by 8 bases, the J end by 7 bases, with 9 bases between. The CDR3: CASSLLNEQFF. CDR3 DNA sequence: TGTGCCAGCTCCCTCCTAAATGAGCAGTTCTTC.

This clonotype was detected many times. The rearrangement uses TRBV11-2 and TRBJ2-2, with TRBD2 as a possible D gene (5 bases). Trimming removed 6 bases from V and 4 bases from J, with 9 bases in between. There are 13 residues in the CDR3. Germline loops: CDR1 SGHAT, CDR2 FQNNGV. CDR3 protein: CASRGLLTGELFF. In DNA form, the CDR3 reads TGTGCCAGCAGAGGACTCCTCACCGGGGAGCTGTTTTTT.

J is TRBJ1-1 and V is TRBV10-1, with D possibly TRBD1 on 5 matching bases. There are 13 residues in the CDR3. CDR1 WNHNN and CDR2 SYGVQD come from the germline V gene (reference sequence). The V end was cut by 6 bases, the J end by 1 base, with 9 bases between. The CDR3 DNA reads as TGCGCCAGCAGCGCCGGGACGAACACTGAAGCTTTCTTT. Encoded protein: CASSAGTNTEAFF.

This clonotype was counted many times. V and J are TRBV7-3 and TRBJ1-1, with 7 bases fitting TRBD1. The CDR3 runs to 13 residues. V was clipped by 5 bases and J by 4 bases; unmatched bases: 4. The germline V gene encodes CDR1 SGHTA and CDR2 FQGTGA. The CDR3 DNA reads as TGTGCCAGCAGCCGGAACAGGGGCACTGAAGCTTTCTTT. This translates into CASSRNRGTEAFF. The whole variable domain, filled in from reference TRBV7-3 and TRBJ1-1, reads GAGVSQTPSNKVTEKGKYVELRCDPISGHTALYWYRQSLGQGPEFLIYFQGTGAADDSGLPNDRFFAVRPEGSVSTLKIQRTERGDSAVYLCASSRNRGTEAFFGQGTRLTVV.

The genes are TRBV10-2 and TRBJ2-1, with 10 nucleotides matching TRBD1. V lost 2 bases, J lost 0 bases, and 4 bases stayed unmatched. The CDR3 is 17 residues long. Looked up from germline, CDR1 is WSHSY and CDR2 is SAAADI. The CDR3 reads CASSEADRGASYNEQFF. CDR3 sequence (DNA): TGCGCCAGCAGTGAGGCGGACAGGGGGGCCTCCTACAATGAGCAGTTCTTC.

This clonotype was counted many times. The chain is built from TRBV30 and TRBJ2-5; TRBD2 might be the D (6 bases). This CDR3 is 13 amino acids long. From germline, CDR1 is GTSNPN and CDR2 SVGIG (reference sequence). The V end was cut by 3 bases, the J end by 2 bases, with 10 bases between. The CDR3 nucleotides read TGTGCCTGGAGCGGACTAAGTCAAGAGACCCAGTACTTC. Amino acids: CAWSGLSQETQYF.